One sample yielded the 30 T cell receptor gamma chains listed below, sequenced in a study of Vδ1+ human thymocytes. Their specific antigens are unknown. Overall study findings and caveats: Thymic TRG and TRD repertoires appeared highly polyclonal.

The template was reverse-transcribed extracted RNA. CDR3 amplicons came from multiplex PCR with pooled V-gene forward and constant-region reverse primers. TCRdb applied CATT to the multiplex PCR reads for clone calling. The sample records tens of thousands of gamma-chain clones, 20% being singletons. Sequenced input: Vdelta1+ gamma-delta thymocytes from the thymus. Described subset: FACS-sorted CD3+ TCRalphabeta- TCRVdelta1+ TCRVdelta2- thymocytes. Every receptor here comes from a girl less than two years old who had congenital heart surgery.

This clone was found a few times. J is TRGJ1 or TRGJ2 and V is TRGV3. V shed 0 bases and J 3 bases; nucleotides not matched to a gene: 8. CDR1 is VTNTFY, CDR2 YDVSTARD, per germline (reference sequence). The CDR3 has 15 residues. The CDR3 is CATWDRQSGYYKKLF. The CDR3 coding sequence is TGTGCCACCTGGGACAGGCAATCGGGTTATTATAAGAAACTCTTT.

This clone was seen ten or more times. This chain connects TRGV5 to TRGJ1 or TRGJ2. With 2 bases clipped from V and 8 bases from J, the junction kept 12 bases outside the gene matches. The CDR3 has 14 amino acids. Looked up from germline, CDR1 is VINAFY and CDR2 is YDVSNSKD. The CDR3 is CATWDNLSGDKKLF. For the CDR3, the DNA is TGTGCCACCTGGGACAACCTTTCCGGGGATAAGAAACTCTTT.

This clone has more than one count but fewer than ten. The rearrangement joins TRGV2 to TRGJ1 or TRGJ2. With V trimmed by 4 bases and J by 5 bases, 8 bases remained unmatched. Germline V gene sequence: CDR1 EGSNGY, CDR2 YDSYNSKV. This CDR3 is 13 amino acids long. CDR3 residues: CATWERVDYKKLF. CDR3 coding DNA: TGTGCCACCTGGGAACGGGTGGATTATAAGAAACTCTTT.

Turning to this clone: This specimen includes other DNA sequences encoding the same CDR3. The V gene is TRGV9, the J gene TRGJ1 or TRGJ2. The junction had 3 bases not matched to a gene; V was cut back by 0 bases and J by 10 bases. Germline-derived CDR1 and CDR2 are GITISATS and ISYDGTV (reference sequence). There are 11 residues in the CDR3. CDR3 nucleotides: TGTGCCTTGTGGGAGGTGGTGAAGAAACTCTTT. Translated: CALWEVVKKLF.

As to this clone: A junction end diverges from the germline sequence, so it may reflect a read error. This chain connects TRGV8 to TRGJP1. The CDR3 totals 16 residues. Germline loops: CDR1 VENAVY, CDR2 YDSYNSRV. For the CDR3, the DNA is TGTGCCACCTGGGATAGGTGGCATACCACTGGTTGGTTCAAGATATTC. Translated: CATWDRWHTTGWFKIF.

This clone was seen a handful of times. A read error may explain this, as a much larger clone is one base away. The chain links TRGV9 to TRGJ1 or TRGJ2. Germline V lookup: CDR1 GITISATS, CDR2 ISYDGTV (reference sequence). This CDR3 is built from 13 residues. CDR3 sequence reads: CALWEVHYYRKLF. The CDR3 DNA follows: TGTGCCTTGTGGGAGGTGCATTATTATAGGAAACTCTTT.

This clone is labeled medium-sized. Other DNA sequences in this sample translate to the same CDR3. This sequence joins TRGV4 and TRGJ1 or TRGJ2. J lost 4 bases, V lost 0 bases, and 3 bases had no gene match. The germline gives CDR1 EGSTGY, CDR2 YDSYTSSV. This CDR3 has 13 amino acids. CDR3 residues: CATWDGRYYKKLF. DNA for the CDR3: TGTGCCACCTGGGATGGGCGGTATTATAAGAAACTCTTT.

As to this clone: A read error may explain this, as a much larger clone is one base away. This chain connects TRGV4 to TRGJP2. Germline V gene lookup returns CDR1 EGSTGY and CDR2 YDSYTSSV. V shed 4 bases and J 2 bases; nucleotides not matched to a gene: 4. This CDR3 is 14 amino acids long. The chain's CDR3 is CATWDRSSDWIKTF. The CDR3 DNA follows: TGTGCCACCTGGGACCGGAGTAGTGATTGGATCAAGACGTTT.

This clone was counted only a few times. Additional DNA sequences in this sample encode the identical CDR3. The chain carries TRGV4 and TRGJ1 or TRGJ2. Germline lookup yields CDR1 EGSTGY and CDR2 YDSYTSSV. V shed 0 bases and J 5 bases; nucleotides not matched to a gene: 7. The CDR3 runs to 14 residues. The CDR3 DNA sequence: TGTGCCACCTGGGATGGGCCGAGACATTATAAGAAACTCTTT. Encoded protein: CATWDGPRHYKKLF.

This clone was detected only a few times. The chain joins TRGV4 to TRGJ1 or TRGJ2. The CDR3 loop spans 13 amino acids. Germline V gives CDR1 EGSTGY, CDR2 YDSYTSSV. Losses at the gene ends were 0 bases for V and 11 bases for J; bases not matched to a gene: 10. This CDR3 reads CATWDGPRVEKLF. CDR3 sequence (DNA): TGTGCCACCTGGGATGGGCCGAGGGTAGAGAAACTCTTT.

This clone was detected only a few times. Other DNA sequences from this sample encode an identical CDR3 as well. The V gene is TRGV2, the J gene TRGJ1 or TRGJ2. The V segment lost 0 bases and the J segment 7 bases; nucleotides outside the gene matches: 6. Germline lookup yields CDR1 EGSNGY and CDR2 YDSYNSKV. CDR3 length equals 13 residues. This chain's CDR3 is CATWDGLHYKKLF. The CDR3 DNA is TGTGCCACCTGGGACGGGCTCCACTATAAGAAACTCTTT.

This clone appeared a few times. V and J are TRGV8 and TRGJ1 or TRGJ2. Trimming took 3 bases from V and 1 from J; bases not matched to a gene: 21. Germline assignment: CDR1 VENAVY and CDR2 YDSYNSRV. The length of the CDR3 is 19 residues. CDR3 nucleotide sequence: TGTGCCACCTGGGATGCTACCCCCCCCTCGGCTGGAAATTATTATAAGAAACTCTTT. Residues: CATWDATPPSAGNYYKKLF.

With respect to this clone: Sequence at one end of the junction differs from germline and may be a read error. This sequence joins TRGV2 and TRGJP2. The V gene's germline CDR1 is EGSNGY and CDR2 YDSYNSKV. The CDR3 has 15 residues. The CDR3 reads CAAWDGTSSDWIKTF. The CDR3 coding sequence is TGTGCCGCCTGGGACGGGACAAGTAGTGATTGGATCAAGACGTTT.

This clone has just a few counts. This chain uses TRGV9 with TRGJ1 or TRGJ2. Germline-derived CDR1 and CDR2 are GITISATS and ISYDGTV (reference sequence). This CDR3 is 14 amino acids long. The junction had 8 bases not matched to a gene; V was cut back by 0 bases and J by 6 bases. The CDR3 here is CALWEVQSSYKKLF. The CDR3, as DNA: TGTGCCTTGTGGGAGGTGCAATCGAGTTATAAGAAACTCTTT.

This clone was counted a few times. This may arise from a read error, as a much more abundant clone is one base away. This sample also contains other DNA sequences that code for the same CDR3. The rearrangement uses TRGV3 and TRGJ1 or TRGJ2. Germline V CDR1 and CDR2: VTNTFY, YDVSTARD (reference sequence). V lost 0 bases and J lost 3; bases outside the gene matches: 2. This CDR3 spans 13 amino acids. DNA for the CDR3: TGTGCCACCTGGGACAGGTCTTATTATAAGAAACTCTTT. Translating it yields CATWDRSYYKKLF.

Judged by abundance, this clone is medium-sized. Other DNA sequences in the same sample also yield this CDR3. V is TRGV2 and J is TRGJ1 or TRGJ2. CDR3 length equals 11 residues. V gave up 0 bases and J gave up 12 bases; unmatched junction bases: 5. Germline V gene lookup returns CDR1 EGSNGY and CDR2 YDSYNSKV. The CDR3 sequence: CATWDGPGKLF. The CDR3 DNA sequence: TGTGCCACCTGGGACGGGCCGGGGAAACTCTTT.

The rearrangement uses TRGV2 and TRGJ1 or TRGJ2. Germline loops: CDR1 EGSNGY, CDR2 YDSYNSKV. The CDR3 contains 14 residues. V lost 0 bases, J lost 7 bases, and 9 bases stayed unmatched. CDR3: CATWDGPRFYKKLF. In DNA, the CDR3 is TGTGCCACCTGGGACGGGCCTCGATTCTATAAGAAACTCTTT.

This clone occurred a few times. In the same sample, other DNA sequences code for this CDR3. The J gene is TRGJ1 or TRGJ2, the V gene TRGV4. This CDR3 is 12 amino acids long. Germline V gene data show CDR1 as EGSTGY and CDR2 as YDSYTSSV. V lost 4 bases and J lost 10; bases outside the gene matches: 10. The CDR3 sequence: CATWDGHGKKLF. CDR3 nucleotide sequence: TGTGCCACCTGGGACGGGCATGGGAAGAAACTCTTT.

This clone has more than one count but fewer than ten. The chain is built from TRGV4 and TRGJP2. Germline CDR1 and CDR2: EGSTGY and YDSYTSSV. This CDR3 is 14 amino acids long. V dropped 4 bases and J dropped 3; count of bases not matched to a gene: 5. CDR3 residues: CATWDMGSDWIKTF. Here the CDR3 DNA reads TGTGCCACCTGGGACATGGGTAGTGATTGGATCAAGACGTTT.

There are a few counts of this clone. V usage is TRGV3 and J usage is TRGJ1 or TRGJ2. The CDR3 has 13 amino acids. The junction had 12 bases not matched to a gene; V was cut back by 0 bases and J by 13 bases. Germline values: CDR1 VTNTFY, CDR2 YDVSTARD (reference sequence). For the CDR3, the DNA is TGTGCCACCTGGGACAGGCTGGTTCAATCCAAACTCTTT. It yields the protein CATWDRLVQSKLF.

This clone was counted only a few times. This sequence joins TRGV8 and TRGJ1 or TRGJ2. V was clipped by 6 bases and J by 6 bases; unmatched bases: 5. There are 11 residues in the CDR3. Germline values: CDR1 VENAVY, CDR2 YDSYNSRV. The chain's CDR3 is CATWSFYKKLF. CDR3 nucleotide sequence: TGTGCCACCTGGTCATTTTATAAGAAACTCTTT.

Regarding this clone: A much larger clone lies one base from this, so it may be a read error. The V gene is TRGV3, the J gene TRGJ1 or TRGJ2. Germline-derived CDR1 and CDR2 are VTNTFY and YDVSTARD (reference sequence). The junction had 3 bases not matched to a gene; V was cut back by 1 base and J by 0 bases. This CDR3 is built from 14 residues. The CDR3, as DNA: TGTGCCACCTGGGACAGTGTGAATTATTATAAGAAACTCTTT. This translates into CATWDSVNYYKKLF.

This clone was detected a few times. The chain carries TRGV2 and TRGJ1 or TRGJ2. The trim removed 3 bases at V and 5 bases at J, leaving 13 bases unmatched. The CDR3 extends over 15 amino acids. Germline CDR1 and CDR2: EGSNGY and YDSYNSKV. The CDR3 DNA reads as TGTGCCACCTGGGACTACACTAGGGGGGATTATAAGAAACTCTTT. This translates into CATWDYTRGDYKKLF.

The J gene is TRGJ1 or TRGJ2, the V gene TRGV3. Germline V lookup: CDR1 VTNTFY, CDR2 YDVSTARD (reference sequence). The CDR3 has 15 amino acids. With 3 bases clipped from V and 2 bases from J, the junction kept 10 bases outside the gene matches. CDR3 protein: CATWDGHGDYYKKLF. The CDR3 DNA follows: TGTGCCACCTGGGACGGGCACGGGGATTATTATAAGAAACTCTTT.

Comment on this clone: Given a much more abundant clone one base away, this may be a read error. The chain carries TRGV5 and TRGJ1 or TRGJ2. Per the germline V gene, CDR1 is VINAFY and CDR2 is YDVSNSKD. With V trimmed by 0 bases and J by 4 bases, 6 bases remained unmatched. This CDR3 spans 14 amino acids. In DNA, the CDR3 is TGTGCCACCTGGGACAGGCCGGAATATTATAAGAAACTCTTT. It encodes CATWDRPEYYKKLF.

Note on this clone: One end of the junction fails to match germline, which may point to a read error. The gene calls are TRGV2 and TRGJ1 or TRGJ2. The CDR3 covers 15 residues. Germline V gene data show CDR1 as EGSNGY and CDR2 as YDSYNSKV. The CDR3 bases are TGTGCCACCTGGGACGGGCCCATGAATCATTATAAGAAACTCTTT. Its protein product is CATWDGPMNHYKKLF.

This clone was picked up a small number of times. The chain employs TRGV2 and TRGJ1 or TRGJ2. The V gene end was trimmed by 9 bases and the J gene end by 11 bases; junction bases not matched to a gene: 7. CDR3 length equals 9 residues. CDR1 and CDR2 from the germline V gene are EGSNGY and YDSYNSKV. The CDR3 reads CATQREKLF. CDR3 bases: TGTGCCACCCAACGGGAGAAACTCTTT.

V usage is TRGV5 and J usage is TRGJP2. This CDR3 is built from 12 residues. From germline, CDR1 is VINAFY and CDR2 YDVSNSKD. The trim removed 10 bases at V and 3 bases at J, leaving 5 bases unmatched. The CDR3 nucleotides are TGTGCCACGCACCGTAGTGATTGGATCAAGACGTTT. Its protein is CATHRSDWIKTF.

The rearrangement uses TRGV2 and TRGJP2. V gave up 6 bases and J gave up 1 base; unmatched junction bases: 5. The V gene's germline CDR1 is EGSNGY and CDR2 YDSYNSKV. The CDR3 contains 14 residues. Here the CDR3 reads CATWWGSSDWIKTF. The CDR3 DNA reads TGTGCCACCTGGTGGGGTAGTAGTGATTGGATCAAGACGTTT.

This clone was recorded a few times. One base away lies a much larger clone, so this may be a sequencing read error. Different DNA sequences within this sample yield the same CDR3. The J gene is TRGJ1 or TRGJ2, the V gene TRGV4. The V gene's germline CDR1 is EGSTGY and CDR2 YDSYTSSV. The CDR3 has 12 residues. The CDR3 reads CATWDVYYKKLF. The CDR3 DNA follows: TGTGCCACCTGGGATGTTTATTATAAGAAGCTCTTT.